This T cell receptor (beta chain) is drawn from a study of multiple sclerosis patients with progressive multifocal leukoencephalopathy. The CDR3 covers 13 residues. Germline V gene lookup returns CDR1 MNHNY and CDR2 SVGAGI (reference sequence). V gave up 5 bases and J gave up 4 bases, with 9 bases separating them. Sequencing was performed with immunoSEQ multiplex PCR; in TCRdb, only in-frame clones are kept and a portion is missing. The table includes 25,000 to 35,000 clones, 70% to 90% detected once. As for time point: before natalizumab initiation. Every listed patient previously received interferon beta; all PML patients were women.

This receptor was obtained from a human donor with multiple sclerosis. The chain has TRBV6-6 and TRBJ2-1; the D gene is possibly TRBD1 (6 bases). Sequencing was carried out using PBMCs. CDR3 sequence: CASSRTDYNEQFF. CDR3 coding DNA: TGTGCCAGCAGTCGGACAGATTACAATGAGCAGTTCTTC.